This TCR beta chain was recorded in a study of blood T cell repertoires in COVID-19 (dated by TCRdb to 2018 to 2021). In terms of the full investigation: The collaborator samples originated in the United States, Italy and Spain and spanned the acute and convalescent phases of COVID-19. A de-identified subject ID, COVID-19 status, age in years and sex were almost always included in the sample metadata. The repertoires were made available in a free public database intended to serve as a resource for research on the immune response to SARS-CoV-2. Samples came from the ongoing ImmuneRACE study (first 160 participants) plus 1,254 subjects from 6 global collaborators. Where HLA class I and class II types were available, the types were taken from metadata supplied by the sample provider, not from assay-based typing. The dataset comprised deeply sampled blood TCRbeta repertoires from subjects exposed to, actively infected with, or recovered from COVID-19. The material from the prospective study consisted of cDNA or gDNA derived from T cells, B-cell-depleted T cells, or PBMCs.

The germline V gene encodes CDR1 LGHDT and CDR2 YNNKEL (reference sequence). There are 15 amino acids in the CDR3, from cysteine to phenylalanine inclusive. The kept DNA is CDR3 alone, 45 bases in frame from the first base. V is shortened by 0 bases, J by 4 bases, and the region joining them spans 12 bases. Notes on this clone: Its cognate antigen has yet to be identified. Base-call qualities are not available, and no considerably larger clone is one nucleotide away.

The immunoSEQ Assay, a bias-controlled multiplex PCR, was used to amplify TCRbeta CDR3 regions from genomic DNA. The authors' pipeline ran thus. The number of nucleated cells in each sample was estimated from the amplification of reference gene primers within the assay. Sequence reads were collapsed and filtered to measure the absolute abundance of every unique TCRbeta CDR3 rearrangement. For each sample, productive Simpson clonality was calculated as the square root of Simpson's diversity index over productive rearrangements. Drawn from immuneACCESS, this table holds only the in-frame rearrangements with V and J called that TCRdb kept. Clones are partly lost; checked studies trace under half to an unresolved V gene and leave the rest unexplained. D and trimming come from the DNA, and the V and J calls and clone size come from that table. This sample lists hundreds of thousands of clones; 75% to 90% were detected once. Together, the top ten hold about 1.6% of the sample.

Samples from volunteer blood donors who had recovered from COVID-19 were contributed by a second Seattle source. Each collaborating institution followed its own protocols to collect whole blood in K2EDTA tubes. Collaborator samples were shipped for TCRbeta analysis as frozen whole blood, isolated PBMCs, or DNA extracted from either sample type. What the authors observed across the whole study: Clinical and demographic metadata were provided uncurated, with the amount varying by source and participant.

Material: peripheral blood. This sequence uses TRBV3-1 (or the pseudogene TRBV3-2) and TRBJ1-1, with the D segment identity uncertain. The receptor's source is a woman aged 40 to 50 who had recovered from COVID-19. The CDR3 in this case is CASSQESWAGTEAFF. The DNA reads TGTGCCAGCAGCCAAGAGAGTTGGGCTGGCACTGAAGCTTTCTTT.